This T cell receptor (beta chain) was captured by sequencing in a study of T cell clonality in common variable immunodeficiency. This CDR3 has 13 amino acids. Trimming stripped 1 base from V and 6 bases from J, with 9 bases between. CDR1 is SGHVS, CDR2 FQNEAQ, per germline. This table comes from immunoSEQ multiplex PCR, and its TCRdb copy is limited to in-frame clones, with some not included. The repertoire shows 50,000 to 65,000 clones, none seen only once; the top ten take 0.83%. In this sample, this clone turned up many times. No antigen is known for it. The read terminates 3 residues before the CDR3 end, so the remaining end is supplied by the germline J gene. Study-level points and caveats: Compared with healthy controls, CVID subjects showed increased TCRbeta clonality, mostly in about a third. CVID subjects shared fewer TCRbeta clones than healthy controls did.

The source of this sequence is a person between 18 and 75 years old in good health. Sequencing was performed on peripheral blood mononuclear cells. The chain couples TRBV7-8 to TRBJ1-1, with D unresolved. The CDR3 loop reads CASSLGRNPEAFF. The part of the CDR3 DNA that was read is TGTGCCAGCAGCTTAGGCAGGAATCCTGAA.